A single sample gave rise to the 23 T cell receptor beta chains below, sequenced in a study of shared clonotypes between healthy human individuals. Only in-frame clones appear in the TCRdb table, and some are missing; sequencing was by immunoSEQ multiplex PCR. The sample records 450,000 to 500,000 clones, 75% to 85% being singletons. The sample consisted of PBMCs. These receptors all come from a woman aged 40-49 years in good health. Some clones in this sample may be carry-over from other donors' samples.

Concerning this clone itself: One base away lies a much larger clone, so this may be a sequencing read error. V and J are TRBV28 and TRBJ2-3; D might be TRBD2 (5 bases). Trimming pared 4 bases from V and 2 bases from J, leaving 10 bases between. There are 14 residues in the CDR3. CDR1 and CDR2 from the germline V gene are MDHEN and SYDVKM. The CDR3 bases are TGTGCCAGCAGTTCCGGACTCTCCACAGATACGCAGTATTTT. This codes for CASSSGLSTDTQYF. The variable domain in full, completed from reference TRBV28 and TRBJ2-3, reads DVKVTQSSRYLVKRTGEKVFLECVQDMDHENMFWYRQDPGLGLRLIYFSYDVKMKEKGDIPEGYSVSREKKERFSLILESASTNQTSMYLCASSSGLSTDTQYFGPGTRLTVL.

The chain carries TRBV7-3 and TRBJ2-7; 7 positions match TRBD2. The V segment lost 0 bases and the J segment 2 bases; nucleotides outside the gene matches: 7. CDR1 is SGHTA and CDR2 is FQGTGA in the germline V gene. The CDR3 runs to 16 residues. The CDR3 DNA reads TGTGCCAGCAGCTTAACTGGTGGGAGGGCCCCCTACGAGCAGTACTTC. Encoded protein: CASSLTGGRAPYEQYF.

The chain couples TRBV5-4 to TRBJ1-2, with D unclear. CDR1 and CDR2 (germline): SGHNT, YYREEE (reference sequence). V gave up 2 bases and J gave up 4 bases, with 12 bases separating them. This CDR3 contains 14 residues. CDR3 residues: CASSFDGRVYGYTF. The CDR3 DNA reads TGTGCCAGCAGCTTTGACGGAAGGGTCTATGGCTACACCTTC.

This clone was detected a few times. The chain links TRBV18 to TRBJ2-1, with D possibly TRBD2 on 6 matching bases. The CDR3 has 15 amino acids. Germline CDR1 reads KGHSH; CDR2 reads LQKENI. V was cut by 3 bases and J by 7 bases, with 16 bases left in between. The CDR3 sequence: CASSPRSGWGNEQFF. The CDR3, as DNA: TGTGCCAGCTCACCTCGGAGCGGGTGGGGGAATGAGCAGTTCTTC.

The gene calls are TRBV7-2 and TRBJ2-5; D not certain. This CDR3 spans 12 amino acids. Germline CDR1 and CDR2: SGHTA and FQGNSA. The V and J ends lost 5 bases and 5 bases respectively, with 9 bases between them. The CDR3 loop is CASSLGVETQYF. Written as DNA, the CDR3 is TGTGCCAGCAGCCTAGGAGTGGAGACCCAGTACTTC.

The genes are TRBV4-1 and TRBJ1-3; TRBD2 aligns across 10 bases. The tail of the sequence fits TRBJ2-2 better, so the J call may be wrong. This CDR3 has 17 residues. CDR1 MGHRA and CDR2 YSYEKL come from the germline V gene. The CDR3 nucleotides are TGCGCCAGCAGCTCACGACTAGCGGGCGAGAACACCGGGGAGCTGTTTTTT. The encoded protein is CASSSRLAGENTGELFF.

The gene calls are TRBV11-2 and TRBJ2-1, with TRBD2 identical over 13 bases. This CDR3 spans 16 amino acids. Unmatched junction bases numbered 4, after V lost 1 base and J lost 7 bases. Germline CDR1 reads SGHAT; CDR2 reads FQNNGV. The CDR3 DNA reads as TGTGCCAGCAGCTTAGTGGGACTAGCGGGAAGGAATGAGCAGTTCTTC. Amino acids: CASSLVGLAGRNEQFF.

Written as DNA, the CDR3 is TGTGCCAGCAGGTTTCAGGGGGACGAGCAGTACTTC. Translating it yields CASRFQGDEQYF. The rearrangement links TRBV2 to TRBJ2-7; 7 bases agree with TRBD1. The CDR3 loop spans 12 amino acids. The V segment lost 6 bases and the J segment 5 bases; nucleotides outside the gene matches: 4. Germline V gene sequence: CDR1 SNHLY, CDR2 FYNNEI.

About this clone itself: One base separates it from a far larger clone, so it is likely a read error. Other DNA sequences within the sample encode an identical CDR3. The chain has TRBV30 and TRBJ1-3; D gene unclear. The closer fit of TRBJ2-2 to the DNA end suggests the J call may be wrong. Germline CDR1 is GTSNPN and CDR2 is SVGIG (reference sequence). The CDR3 is 11 amino acids. The CDR3 DNA is TGCGCCTGGAGTGTAGGCGGGGAGCTGTTTTTT. Translation gives CAWSVGGELFF.

The table lists this clone with a few counts. The V and J genes are TRBV2 and TRBJ2-7; unclear D gene. V was pared by 4 bases and J by 6 bases, with 13 bases between. The germline CDR1 and CDR2 sequences are SNHLY and FYNNEI. This CDR3 spans 13 amino acids. CDR3 bases: TGTGCCAGCAGTGGTGGGAAGTATTCCGAGCAGTACTTC. Translated, it gives CASSGGKYSEQYF.

This clone has just one count. The chain links TRBV6-6 to TRBJ1-4; no definite D call. This CDR3 is built from 16 residues. V lost 5 bases and J 8 bases, leaving 21 bases between the germline ends. CDR1 and CDR2 from the germline V gene are MNHNY and SVGAGI (reference sequence). For the CDR3, the DNA is TGTGCCAGCAGTAGCTTGGGAACACTAGTCGGGGAAAAACTGTTTTTT. It codes for CASSSLGTLVGEKLFF.

The chain has TRBV7-3 and TRBJ2-2; tentatively, D is TRBD2 (5 bases). The CDR3 spans 15 residues. The germline V gene encodes CDR1 SGHTA and CDR2 FQGTGA. Between the trimmed V and J ends, which lost 6 bases and 1 base, there was a span of 12 bases. In nucleotides, the CDR3 is TGTGCCAGCAGTTGGGCGGGCGGGAACACCGGGGAGCTGTTTTTT. Its protein is CASSWAGGNTGELFF.

The chain joins TRBV19 to TRBJ2-2; TRBD2 aligns across 9 bases. After removal of 3 bases from V and 6 bases from J, the junction contained 5 bases not matched to a gene. The length of the CDR3 is 15 residues. Per the germline V gene, CDR1 is LNHDA and CDR2 is SQIVND (reference sequence). CDR3 DNA sequence: TGTGCCAGTAGTATTAGCGGGAGTGGCGCCGGGGAGCTGTTTTTT. This codes for CASSISGSGAGELFF. The entire variable domain, with the rest obtained from reference TRBV19 and TRBJ2-2, is as follows: DGGITQSPKYLFRKEGQNVTLSCEQNLNHDAMYWYRQDPGQGLRLIYYSQIVNDFQKGDIAEGYSVSREKKESFPLTVTSAQKNPTAFYLCASSISGSGAGELFFGEGSRLTVL.

In its sample, this clone was seen a few times. The sample has other DNA sequences that encode this CDR3 too. V usage is TRBV2 and J usage is TRBJ2-1; 7 nucleotides line up with TRBD1. CDR1 and CDR2 (germline): SNHLY, FYNNEI. J was trimmed by 4 bases and V by 10 bases; bases with no gene match: 4. This CDR3 spans 12 amino acids. As DNA, the CDR3 is TGTGCCACCCGGGACAGTTACAATGAGCAGTTCTTC. Amino acid sequence: CATRDSYNEQFF. Supplemented by reference TRBV2 and TRBJ2-1, the full variable domain reads EPEVTQTPSHQVTQMGQEVILRCVPISNHLYFYWYRQILGQKVEFLVSFYNNEISEKSEIFDDQFSVERPDGSNFTLKIRSTKLEDSAMYFCATRDSYNEQFFGPGTRLTVL.

This clone was detected once. The V and J genes are TRBV5-1 and TRBJ2-2; a weak D match, TRBD1 (6 bases). V was cut by 4 bases and J by 1 base, with 11 bases left in between. Germline CDR1 is SGHRS and CDR2 is YFSETQ. This CDR3 is 15 amino acids long. Written as DNA, the CDR3 is TGCGCCAGCAGCACGGACAGCTTGAACACCGGGGAGCTGTTTTTT. This sequence encodes CASSTDSLNTGELFF.

The chain combines TRBV6-5 with TRBJ1-1; no clear D gene. In germline, CDR1 is MNHEY, CDR2 SVGAGI. V was cut by 7 bases and J by 1 base, with 10 bases left in between. CDR3 length equals 13 residues. Written as DNA, the CDR3 is TGTGCCAGCACGACCTCGGCGAACACTGAAGCTTTCTTT. Protein sequence: CASTTSANTEAFF.

The chain carries TRBV28 and TRBJ2-7; 9 bases are shared with TRBD1. This CDR3 is built from 15 residues. The germline gives CDR1 MDHEN, CDR2 SYDVKM. After removal of 5 bases from V and 0 bases from J, the junction contained 5 bases not matched to a gene. The DNA for the CDR3 is TGTGCCAGCAGTCGGGACAGGGTGAGCTCCTACGAGCAGTACTTC. As protein: CASSRDRVSSYEQYF.

The J gene is TRBJ1-3, the V gene TRBV11-2; tentative D call: TRBD1 (5 bases). CDR3 length: 15 amino acids. CDR1 and CDR2 (germline): SGHAT, FQNNGV. The ends were cut back, 5 bases at V and 3 bases at J, with 14 bases in the middle. CDR3: CASSLNRGRGNTIYF. The CDR3, as DNA: TGTGCCAGCAGCCTAAACCGGGGCCGTGGAAACACCATATATTTT.

In this sample, this clone turned up many times. CDR3 residues: CASSFTHTGELFF. The CDR3 DNA follows: TGTGCCAGCAGCTTTACCCACACCGGGGAGCTGTTTTTT. The chain combines TRBV7-3 with TRBJ2-2; no firm D call. V was cut by 3 bases and J by 3 bases, with 5 bases left in between. CDR3 length: 13 amino acids. Germline V CDR1 and CDR2: SGHTA, FQGTGA.

The chain couples TRBV5-1 to TRBJ2-1, with 8 bases matching TRBD1. V dropped 1 base and J dropped 6; count of bases not matched to a gene: 0. This CDR3 has 13 residues. Looked up from germline, CDR1 is SGHRS and CDR2 is YFSETQ. The CDR3 DNA reads TGCGCCAGCAGCTTGCAGGGGGCCAATGAGCAGTTCTTC. Translating gives CASSLQGANEQFF.

J is TRBJ2-1 and V is TRBV5-4; tentatively, D is TRBD2 (6 bases). The germline V gene encodes CDR1 SGHNT and CDR2 YYREEE (reference sequence). Trimming pared 4 bases from V and 6 bases from J, leaving 11 bases between. This CDR3 has 13 amino acids. CDR3 amino acids: CASSPGTANEQFF. CDR3 in DNA: TGTGCCAGCAGCCCCGGGACTGCCAATGAGCAGTTCTTC.

This clone came up once. V and J are TRBV11-3 and TRBJ2-1; the match to TRBD1 covers 9 bases. CDR1 and CDR2 (germline): SGHNT, YENEEA. The junction had 1 base not matched to a gene; V was cut back by 3 bases and J by 7 bases. CDR3 length: 13 amino acids. CDR3: CASSLDRGNEQFF. The CDR3 DNA is TGTGCCAGCAGCTTGGACAGGGGTAATGAGCAGTTCTTC.

The chain links TRBV27 to TRBJ1-3; D is unclear. CDR3 size: 14 residues. Germline V gene sequence: CDR1 MNHEY, CDR2 SMNVEV (reference sequence). Trimming cost V 5 bases and J 2 bases, with 10 bases left between them. The DNA for the CDR3 is TGTGCCAGCAGTCCACGCGGGGCTGGAAACACCATATATTTT. This encodes CASSPRGAGNTIYF.